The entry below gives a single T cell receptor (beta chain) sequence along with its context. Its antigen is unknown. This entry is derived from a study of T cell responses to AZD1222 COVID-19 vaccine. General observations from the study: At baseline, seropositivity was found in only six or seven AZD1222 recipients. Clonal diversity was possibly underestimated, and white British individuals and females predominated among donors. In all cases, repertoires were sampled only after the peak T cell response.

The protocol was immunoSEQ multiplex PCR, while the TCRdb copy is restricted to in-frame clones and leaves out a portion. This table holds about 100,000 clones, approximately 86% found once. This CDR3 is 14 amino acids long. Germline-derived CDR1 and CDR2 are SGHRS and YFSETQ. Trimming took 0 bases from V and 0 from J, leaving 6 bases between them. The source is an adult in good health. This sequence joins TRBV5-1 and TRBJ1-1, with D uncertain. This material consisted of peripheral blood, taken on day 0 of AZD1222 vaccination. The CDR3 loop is CASSLEQLNTEAFF. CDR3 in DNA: TGCGCCAGCAGCTTGGAACAGTTGAACACTGAAGCTTTCTTT.